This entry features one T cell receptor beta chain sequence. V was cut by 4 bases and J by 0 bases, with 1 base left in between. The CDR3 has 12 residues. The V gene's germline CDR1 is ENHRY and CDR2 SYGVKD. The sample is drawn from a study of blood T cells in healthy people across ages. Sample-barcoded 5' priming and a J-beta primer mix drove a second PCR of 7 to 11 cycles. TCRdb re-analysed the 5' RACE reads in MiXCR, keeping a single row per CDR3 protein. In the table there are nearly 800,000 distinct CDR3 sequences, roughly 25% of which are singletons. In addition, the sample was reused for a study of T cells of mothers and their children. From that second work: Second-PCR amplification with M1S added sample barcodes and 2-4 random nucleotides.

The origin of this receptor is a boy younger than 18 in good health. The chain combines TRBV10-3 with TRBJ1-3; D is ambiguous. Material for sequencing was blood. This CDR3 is CAISGSGNTIYF. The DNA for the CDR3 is TGTGCCATCAGTGGCTCTGGAAACACCATATATTTT.